This entry describes one T cell receptor beta chain. Authors' methods: The assay estimated nucleated cells by amplifying reference gene primers. Data came from immunoSEQ multiplex PCR; TCRdb stores just in-frame clones and leaves some out. V and J calls plus clone size are reproduced from that table; the DNA served to infer D and trimming. The table has 180,000 or so clones, 83% seen once. The data stem from a study of blood T cell repertoires in COVID-19. On the study more broadly: Italy, Spain and the United States were the sources of the convalescent and acute COVID-19 samples.

Participant ages covered roughly 18 to 89 years across 24 US areas. Cohort allocation depended upon clinical history that participants reported. V lost 5 bases and J lost 7, with 17 bases in between. CDR3 length: 14 amino acids. Germline CDR1 reads SGHAT; CDR2 reads FQNNGV. The genes are TRBV11-2 and TRBJ2-5, with TRBD1 as a possible D gene (6 bases). The sequence was collected from a woman in her 50s in a cohort exposed to, infected with or recovered from COVID-19 (not recorded which). The sample comprised PBMCs or T cells enriched from blood (not recorded which). The CDR3 reads CASSPYTGFGTQYF. The CDR3 nucleotides read TGTGCCAGCAGCCCTTATACAGGGTTTGGGACCCAGTACTTC.